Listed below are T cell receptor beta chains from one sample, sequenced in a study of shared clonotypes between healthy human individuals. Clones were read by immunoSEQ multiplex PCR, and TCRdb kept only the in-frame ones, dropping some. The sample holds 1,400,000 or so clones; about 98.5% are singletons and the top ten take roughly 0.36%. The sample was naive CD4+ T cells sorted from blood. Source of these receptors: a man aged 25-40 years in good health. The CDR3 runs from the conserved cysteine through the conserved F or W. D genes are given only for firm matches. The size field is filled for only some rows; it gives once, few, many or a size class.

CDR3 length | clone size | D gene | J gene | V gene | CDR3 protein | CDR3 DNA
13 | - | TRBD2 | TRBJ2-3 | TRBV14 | CASSEAGTDTQYF | TGTGCCAGCTCCGAAGCGGGAACAGATACGCAGTATTTT
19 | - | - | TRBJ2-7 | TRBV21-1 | CASSTPEGPSGAYSYEQYF | TGTGCCAGCAGCACACCAGAGGGTCCTAGCGGGGCTTACTCCTACGAGCAGTACTTC
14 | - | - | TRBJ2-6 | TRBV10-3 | CAISQGTGANVLTF | TGTGCCATATCACAGGGTACCGGGGCCAACGTCCTGACTTTC
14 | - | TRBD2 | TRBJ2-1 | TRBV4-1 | CASSRTRPYNEQFF | TGCGCCAGCAGCCGGACTAGACCCTACAATGAGCAGTTCTTC
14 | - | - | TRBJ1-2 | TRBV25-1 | CASKGRTTNYGYTF | TGTGCCAGCAAAGGACGTACGACTAACTATGGCTACACCTTC
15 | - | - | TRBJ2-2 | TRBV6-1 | CASSDRGTRTGELFF | TGTGCCAGCAGTGATCGCGGGACTCGCACCGGGGAGCTGTTTTTT
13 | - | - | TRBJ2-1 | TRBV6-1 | CASQASSYNEQFF | TGTGCCAGCCAGGCAAGCTCCTACAATGAGCAGTTCTTC
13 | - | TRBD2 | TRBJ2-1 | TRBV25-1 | CASRTSGSWEQFF | TGTGCCAGTAGGACTAGCGGGAGCTGGGAGCAGTTCTTC
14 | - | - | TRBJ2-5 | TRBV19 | CASSPVGGSETQYF | TGTGCCAGTAGCCCCGTTGGGGGGAGTGAGACCCAGTACTTC
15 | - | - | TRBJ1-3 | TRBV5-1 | CASSLDGLSGNTIYF | TGCGCCAGCAGCTTGGACGGACTCTCTGGAAACACCATATATTTT
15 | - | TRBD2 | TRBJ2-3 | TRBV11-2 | CASSLWRESADTQYF | TGTGCCAGCAGCTTATGGCGGGAGTCTGCAGATACGCAGTATTTT
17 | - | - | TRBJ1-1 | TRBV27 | CASSQGAGGRYVTEAFF | TGTGCCAGCAGTCAAGGGGCCGGGGGGAGGTATGTCACTGAAGCTTTCTTT
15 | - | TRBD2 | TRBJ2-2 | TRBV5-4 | CASSSPGLDTGELFF | TGTGCCAGCAGCTCGCCGGGACTAGACACCGGGGAGCTGTTTTTT
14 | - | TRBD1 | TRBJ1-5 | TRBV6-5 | CASRQGQSSGPQHF | TGTGCCAGCAGGCAGGGACAGAGCAGTGGGCCCCAGCATTTT
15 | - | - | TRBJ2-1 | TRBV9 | CASSLLHGGSGEQFF | TGTGCCAGCAGCCTACTACACGGGGGCTCCGGGGAGCAGTTCTTC
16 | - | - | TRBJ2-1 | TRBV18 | CASSPKERGIWNEQFF | TGTGCCAGCTCACCAAAGGAGAGGGGGATTTGGAATGAGCAGTTCTTC
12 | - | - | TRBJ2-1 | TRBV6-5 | CASWDFYNEQFF | TGTGCCAGCTGGGACTTCTACAATGAGCAGTTCTTC
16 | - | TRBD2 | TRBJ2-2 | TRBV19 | CASTRLAGTNTGELFF | TGTGCCAGTACCCGACTAGCGGGTACGAACACCGGGGAGCTGTTTTTT
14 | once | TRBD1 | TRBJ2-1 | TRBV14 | CASSRDRVYNEQFF | TGTGCCAGCAGCCGGGACAGGGTTTACAATGAGCAGTTCTTC
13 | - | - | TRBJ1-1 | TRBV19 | CAVGAARGTEAFF | TGTGCGGTAGGGGCAGCCCGAGGCACTGAAGCTTTCTTT
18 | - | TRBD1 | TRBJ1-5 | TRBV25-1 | CASSGSRQGGIGNQPQHF | TGTGCCAGCAGCGGATCCCGACAGGGGGGGATTGGCAATCAGCCCCAGCATTTT
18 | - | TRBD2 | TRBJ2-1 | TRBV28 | CASSPHIPQRGSHNEQFF | TGTGCCAGCAGTCCACATATCCCCCAGCGGGGCAGTCACAATGAGCAGTTCTTC
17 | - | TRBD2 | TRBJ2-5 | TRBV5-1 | CASSPTSGRWYQETQYF | TGCGCCAGCAGCCCCACTAGCGGGAGATGGTACCAAGAGACCCAGTACTTC
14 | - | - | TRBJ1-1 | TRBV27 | CASSLMGRDGEAFF | TGTGCCAGCAGTTTAATGGGGCGGGACGGTGAAGCTTTCTTT
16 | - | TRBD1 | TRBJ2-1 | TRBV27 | CASRPGQGAAHNEQFF | TGTGCCAGCAGACCGGGACAGGGGGCAGCACACAATGAGCAGTTCTTC
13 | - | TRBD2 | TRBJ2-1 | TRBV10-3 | CAISELSGGEQFF | TGTGCCATCAGCGAACTTTCGGGGGGTGAGCAGTTCTTC
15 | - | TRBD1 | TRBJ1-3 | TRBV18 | CASSPTDRGYDTIYF | TGTGCCAGCTCACCAACGGACAGGGGCTATGACACCATATATTTT
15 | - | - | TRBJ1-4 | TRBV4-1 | CASSQEGASPEKLFF | TGCGCCAGCAGCCAAGAGGGGGCTTCCCCTGAAAAACTGTTTTTT
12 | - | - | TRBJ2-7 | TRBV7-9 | CASSRETHEQYF | TGTGCCAGCAGCCGCGAGACCCACGAGCAGTACTTC
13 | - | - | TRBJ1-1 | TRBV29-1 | CSHHAGGETEAFF | TGCAGCCATCACGCTGGGGGCGAAACTGAAGCTTTCTTT
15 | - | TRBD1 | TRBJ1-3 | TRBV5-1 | CASSLVTGTGNTIYF | TGCGCCAGCAGCCTTGTGACAGGGACTGGAAACACCATATATTTT
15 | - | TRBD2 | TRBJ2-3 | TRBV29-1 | CSGGLAKGSTDTQYF | TGCAGCGGTGGACTAGCGAAAGGCTCCACAGATACGCAGTATTTT
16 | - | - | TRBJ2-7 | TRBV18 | CASSPHLPGISYEQYF | TGTGCCAGCTCACCACACTTACCAGGAATCTCCTACGAGCAGTACTTC
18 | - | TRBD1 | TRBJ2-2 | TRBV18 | CASSPRGQVNANTGELFF | TGTGCCAGCTCACCTCGGGGACAGGTTAACGCGAACACCGGGGAGCTGTTTTTT
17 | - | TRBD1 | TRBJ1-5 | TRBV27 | CASRRQGILGVNQPQHF | TGTGCCAGCAGGAGACAGGGGATCCTAGGGGTAAATCAGCCCCAGCATTTT
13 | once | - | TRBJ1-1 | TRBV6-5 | CASREDKNTEAFF | TGTGCCAGCAGGGAAGATAAGAACACTGAAGCTTTCTTT
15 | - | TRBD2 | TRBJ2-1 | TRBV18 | CASSPASGEYNEQFF | TGTGCCAGCTCACCAGCTAGCGGAGAATACAATGAGCAGTTCTTC
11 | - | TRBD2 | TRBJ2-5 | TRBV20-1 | CGGLAGETQYF | TGCGGGGGACTAGCGGGAGAGACCCAGTACTTC
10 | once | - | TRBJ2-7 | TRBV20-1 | CSASPYEQYF | TGCAGTGCCTCCCCCTACGAGCAGTACTTC
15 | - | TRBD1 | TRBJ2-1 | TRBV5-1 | CASSKTGVRGNEQFF | TGCGCCAGCAGCAAGACAGGGGTTCGGGGCAATGAGCAGTTCTTC
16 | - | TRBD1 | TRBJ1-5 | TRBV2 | CASSWEGGQVDQPQHF | TGTGCCAGCAGTTGGGAGGGAGGACAGGTCGACCAGCCCCAGCATTTT
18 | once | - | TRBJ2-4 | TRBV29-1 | CSAHIIDKGTLTKNIQYF | TGCAGCGCCCATATAATAGATAAGGGGACGCTCACCAAAAACATTCAGTACTTC
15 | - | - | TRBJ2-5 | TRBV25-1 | CASRGEKAYGETQYF | TGTGCCAGCAGGGGGGAAAAGGCGTATGGGGAGACCCAGTACTTC
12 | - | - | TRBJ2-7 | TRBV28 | CASKTSGYEQYF | TGTGCCAGTAAAACCTCCGGGTACGAGCAGTACTTC
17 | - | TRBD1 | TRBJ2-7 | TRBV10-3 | CAISASTGGAGIGEQYF | TGTGCCATCAGTGCCTCGACAGGGGGCGCTGGTATAGGAGAGCAGTACTTC
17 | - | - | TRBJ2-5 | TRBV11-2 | CASSLDLAGAGEETQYF | TGTGCCAGCAGCTTAGATCTGGCAGGGGCTGGCGAGGAGACCCAGTACTTC
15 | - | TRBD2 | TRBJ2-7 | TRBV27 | CASSWGREESYEQYF | TGTGCCAGCAGTTGGGGGCGGGAGGAGTCCTACGAGCAGTACTTC
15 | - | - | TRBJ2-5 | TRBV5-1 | CASSPRDRVQETQYF | TGCGCCAGCAGCCCCCGCGATAGAGTTCAGGAGACCCAGTACTTC
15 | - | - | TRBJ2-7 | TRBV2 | CASSDYRSLSYEQYF | TGTGCCAGCAGTGATTACAGAAGCCTCTCCTACGAGCAGTACTTC
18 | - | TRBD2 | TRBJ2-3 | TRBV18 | CASSPLAGVTIGTDTQYF | TGTGCCAGCTCACCACTAGCGGGAGTTACTATTGGCACAGATACGCAGTATTTT
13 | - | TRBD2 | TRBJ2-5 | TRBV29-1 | CSGRDTGGETQYF | TGCAGCGGTCGGGATACGGGGGGGGAGACCCAGTACTTC
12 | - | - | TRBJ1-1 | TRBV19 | CASSTGSTEAFF | TGTGCCAGTAGTACAGGGTCCACTGAAGCTTTCTTT
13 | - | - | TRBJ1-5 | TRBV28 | CASRAPSAQPQHF | TGTGCCTCCAGGGCGCCCTCGGCCCAGCCCCAGCATTTT
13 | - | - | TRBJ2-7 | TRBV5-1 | CASSLPTSYEQYF | TGCGCCAGCAGCCTACCGACATCCTACGAGCAGTACTTC
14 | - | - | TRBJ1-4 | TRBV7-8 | CASSTGRNNEKLFF | TGTGCCAGCAGCACAGGACGAAATAATGAAAAACTGTTTTTT
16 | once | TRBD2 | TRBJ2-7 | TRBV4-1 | CASSQGLAGGPSEQYF | TGCGCCAGCAGCCAAGGGCTAGCGGGAGGGCCGAGCGAGCAGTACTTC
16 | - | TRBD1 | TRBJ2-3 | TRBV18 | CASSPPGQGPADTQYF | TGTGCCAGCTCACCCCCGGGACAGGGGCCGGCAGATACGCAGTATTTT
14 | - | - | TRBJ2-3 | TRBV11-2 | CASSLVQVTDTQYF | TGTGCCAGCAGCTTAGTTCAGGTCACAGATACGCAGTATTTT